The 17 T cell receptor beta chains below were found in one sample sequenced in a study of T cells in Graves' hyperthyroidism and ophthalmopathy. TCR beta CDR3 regions were amplified from RNA. The HTBI primer set was used in a first-round RT-PCR of the TCR CDR3. MiXCR, run by TCRdb on the multiplex PCR reads, gives a single entry per CDR3 protein. The data contain under 400,000 distinct CDR3 sequences, around a sixth of them singletons. Sequencing was performed on blood. The source of these receptors is a woman younger than 35 with Graves' hyperthyroidism that later progressed to Graves' ophthalmopathy.

This clonotype was seen repeatedly, ten times or more. The chain joins TRBV18 to TRBJ1-6; the D is unclear. V was shortened by 1 base and J by 5 bases, with 12 bases between the two germline ends. Germline V gene data show CDR1 as KGHSH and CDR2 as LQKENI. The CDR3 sequence is 16 residues long. Here the CDR3 DNA reads TGTGCCAGCTCACCACTCGGAGAGTTTAATAATTCACCCCTCCACTTT. This codes for CASSPLGEFNNSPLHF.

The V gene is TRBV27, the J gene TRBJ1-1; 11 bases are shared with TRBD1. Germline V lookup: CDR1 MNHEY, CDR2 SMNVEV (reference sequence). The ends lost 10 bases at V and 6 bases at J; junction bases unmatched: 13. This CDR3 spans 15 amino acids. The DNA for the CDR3 is TGTGCCACCAAAAGACCGGGACAGGGGGTCGCTGAAGCTTTCTTT. Amino acids: CATKRPGQGVAEAFF.

Ten or more counts support this clonotype. The J gene is TRBJ2-1, the V gene TRBV5-1; 10 bases match TRBD2. Looked up from germline, CDR1 is SGHRS and CDR2 is YFSETQ. J was trimmed by 6 bases and V by 2 bases; bases with no gene match: 8. This CDR3 has 16 residues. The CDR3 here is CASSFIAGGPRNEQFF. For the CDR3, the DNA is TGCGCCAGCAGCTTTATAGCGGGAGGCCCTCGCAATGAGCAGTTCTTC.

The chain joins TRBV12-5 to TRBJ2-2; the match to TRBD2 covers 8 bases. The V segment lost 2 bases and the J segment 6 bases; nucleotides outside the gene matches: 11. CDR3 length equals 17 residues. The germline CDR1 and CDR2 sequences are LGHNT and FRNRAP. The CDR3: CASGLSSGGAAAGELFF. DNA of the CDR3: TGTGCTAGTGGTTTGTCCTCCGGGGGGGCAGCGGCCGGGGAGCTGTTTTTT.

As regards this clonotype: This may arise from a read error, as a much more abundant clone is one base away. V usage is TRBV6-1 and J usage is TRBJ1-1; D is uncertain. Germline lookup yields CDR1 MNHNS and CDR2 SASEGT. The CDR3 covers 13 residues. Trimming took off 2 bases at V and 1 base at J, with 5 bases between the two ends. CDR3 bases: TGTGCCAGCAGTGAAACTAGGAACACTGAAGCTTTCTTT. Translated: CASSETRNTEAFF.

This clonotype was counted a few times. The rearrangement joins TRBV6-4 to TRBJ2-3, with 7 bases matching TRBD2. This CDR3 has 14 residues. V shed 6 bases and J 1 base; nucleotides not matched to a gene: 4. The V gene's germline CDR1 is MRHNA and CDR2 SNTAGT. CDR3 sequence (DNA): TGTGCCAGCAGCGGACTAGGGGGCACAGATACGCAGTATTTT. Amino acid sequence: CASSGLGGTDTQYF.

This clonotype has a handful of counts. Possible read error: a much larger clone is one base away. V usage is TRBV2 and J usage is TRBJ1-5; 9 positions agree with TRBD1. This CDR3 region has 15 residues. V lost 4 bases and J lost 7; bases outside the gene matches: 8. In germline, CDR1 is SNHLY, CDR2 FYNNEI. The DNA for the CDR3 is TGTGCCAGCAGTGGACAGGGGGTAGTTGGGCAGCCCCAGCATTTT. Residues: CASSGQGVVGQPQHF.

This clonotype was counted many times. The gene calls are TRBV20-1 and TRBJ2-3; weak D call: TRBD2 (6 bases). Germline-derived CDR1 and CDR2 are DFQATT and SNEGSKA (reference sequence). V was cut by 6 bases and J by 2 bases, with 18 bases left in between. The CDR3 has 15 amino acids. CDR3 sequence: CSAPGGPDNTDTQYF. The CDR3 bases are TGCAGTGCGCCCGGAGGGCCCGACAACACAGATACGCAGTATTTT.

This clonotype was detected only a few times. CDR3 nucleotides: TGCGCCAGCAGCCTTATGACTAGCGGGAACACCGGGGAGCTGTTTTTT. Its protein product is CASSLMTSGNTGELFF. The chain links TRBV4-1 to TRBJ2-2; 9 positions match TRBD2. The CDR3 runs 16 residues. Trimming took 4 bases from V and 1 from J; bases not matched to a gene: 4. Germline CDR1 reads MGHRA; CDR2 reads YSYEKL.

This clonotype was picked up many times. The chain joins TRBV28 to TRBJ2-2; D is tentatively TRBD1 or TRBD2 (5 bases each). V was clipped by 6 bases and J by 3 bases, with 20 bases between them. There are 17 residues in the CDR3. From germline, CDR1 is MDHEN and CDR2 SYDVKM. The CDR3 DNA follows: TGTGCCAGCAGCCGTCTTTGGGGGAGTTTGGACACCGGGGAGCTGTTTTTT. Protein product: CASSRLWGSLDTGELFF.

A few counts support this clonotype. An end of the junction does not agree with germline; a read error may underlie this. The V gene is TRBV13, the J gene TRBJ2-2; D may be TRBD2 (5 bases). This CDR3 contains 14 residues. Germline V lookup: CDR1 PRHDT, CDR2 FYEKMQ (reference sequence). CDR3 bases: TGCGCCAGCAGGACGGGTCCCGGGGCCGGGGAGCTGTTTTTT. Amino acids: CASRTGPGAGELFF.

The genes are TRBV29-1 and TRBJ2-2; 8 nucleotides line up with TRBD1. With V trimmed by 3 bases and J by 5 bases, 2 bases remained unmatched. This CDR3 spans 13 amino acids. Germline V gene sequence: CDR1 SQVTM, CDR2 ANQGSEA. This CDR3 is CSVETGVTGELFF. The CDR3 region has the DNA TGCAGCGTTGAGACAGGGGTAACCGGGGAGCTGTTTTTT.

The chain combines TRBV19 with TRBJ2-6; D remains unclear. V was trimmed by 3 bases and J by 0 bases, leaving 3 bases between them. The germline gives CDR1 LNHDA, CDR2 SQIVND (reference sequence). The CDR3 covers 14 residues. The CDR3 DNA is TGTGCCAGTAGTATTCCCTCTGGGGCCAACGTCCTGACTTTC. The encoded protein is CASSIPSGANVLTF.

This clonotype was seen many times. CDR3 region: CASSLRRWTHPTTGELFF. As DNA, the CDR3 is TGTGCCAGCAGTTTAAGACGGTGGACCCACCCCACCACCGGGGAGCTGTTTTTT. The chain joins TRBV28 to TRBJ2-2; D unresolved. Germline-derived CDR1 and CDR2 are MDHEN and SYDVKM. The CDR3 totals 18 residues. The V and J ends lost 2 bases and 4 bases respectively, with 20 bases between them.

This clonotype was observed at least ten times. CDR3 nucleotides: TGTGCCAGCAGTTACTCAGGGCTAGCGGGAGGCCCAGATACGCAGTATTTT. Protein: CASSYSGLAGGPDTQYF. The chain combines TRBV6-6 with TRBJ2-3, with TRBD2 matching 11 bases. J lost 4 bases, V lost 0 bases, and 6 bases had no gene match. The CDR3 runs 17 residues. Germline V gene lookup returns CDR1 MNHNY and CDR2 SVGAGI (reference sequence).

This clonotype was seen only a few times. This chain uses TRBV20-1 with TRBJ2-3; 8 nucleotides agree with TRBD2. V dropped 4 bases and J dropped 2; count of bases not matched to a gene: 8. The length of the CDR3 is 15 residues. From germline, CDR1 is DFQATT and CDR2 SNEGSKA (reference sequence). In nucleotides, the CDR3 is TGCAGTGCTATCCGGGGGACTAGACACACAGATACGCAGTATTTT. This encodes CSAIRGTRHTDTQYF.

The chain couples TRBV7-2 to TRBJ1-5, with a possible D match to TRBD1 (6 bases). Trimming pared 6 bases from V and 4 bases from J, leaving 13 bases between. Germline-derived CDR1 and CDR2 are SGHTA and FQGNSA. CDR3 length: 14 residues. The CDR3 here is CASSTDRYNQPQHF. In nucleotides, the CDR3 is TGTGCCAGCAGTACCGACAGGTATAATCAGCCCCAGCATTTT.